Listed below are T cell receptor beta chains from one sample, sequenced in a study of blood T cell repertoires in COVID-19. Sequencing used immunoSEQ multiplex PCR; TCRdb keeps in-frame clones, though not all of them. The table lists some 320,000 clones, roughly 86% of them singletons, with 2.5% to 3% in the top ten. Sequencing was carried out using PBMCs or T cells enriched from blood (not recorded which). The source of these receptors is a woman aged 50 to 60 who had been exposed to COVID-19. CDR3s include the opening cysteine and the closing phenylalanine or tryptophan. Each record gives: J gene, D gene, CDR3 length, V gene, clone size, CDR3 DNA, CDR3 protein. A D gene is named only where the DNA matches it firmly. The size field is filled for only some rows; it gives once, few, many or a size class.

J: TRBJ1-5; D: -; length: 16; V: TRBV2; size: -; DNA: TGTGCCAGCAGTGAACCTGGCAGGTCTAGCAATCAGCCCCAGCATTTT; CDR3: CASSEPGRSSNQPQHF
J: TRBJ2-5; D: -; length: 11; V: TRBV7-8; size: -; DNA: TGTGCCAGCAGCTTTATGGAGACCCAGTACTTC; CDR3: CASSFMETQYF
J: TRBJ2-7; D: TRBD1; length: 16; V: TRBV5-1; size: few; DNA: TGCGCCAGCAGCTTGTCCGTGGGACAGGGCCCCTACGAGCAGTACTTC; CDR3: CASSLSVGQGPYEQYF
J: TRBJ1-2; D: -; length: 14; V: TRBV5-1; size: -; DNA: TGCGCCAGCAGCCTAGACAGTTATGACTATGGCTACACCTTC; CDR3: CASSLDSYDYGYTF
J: TRBJ2-1; D: TRBD2; length: 17; V: TRBV5-1; size: few; DNA: TGCGCCAGCAGCTGGTGGACTAGCGGGGGGGTATACAATGAGCAGTTCTTC; CDR3: CASSWWTSGGVYNEQFF
J: TRBJ2-3; D: TRBD2; length: 14; V: TRBV18; size: -; DNA: TGTGCCAGCTCACCGGGACTAGCGACGGGTACGCAGTATTTT; CDR3: CASSPGLATGTQYF
J: TRBJ1-5; D: -; length: 14; V: TRBV19; size: few; DNA: TGTGCCAGTAGTAGCAGGGTCGGAGATCAGCCCCAGCATTTT; CDR3: CASSSRVGDQPQHF
J: TRBJ1-4; D: TRBD1; length: 14; V: TRBV4-1; size: -; DNA: TGCGCCAGCAGCCCGGGACAGGGGGACGAAAAACTGTTTTTT; CDR3: CASSPGQGDEKLFF
J: TRBJ2-7; D: TRBD1; length: 15; V: TRBV2; size: -; DNA: TGTGCCAGCAGTGAAGTTGGCAGGGGGTTGGACGAGCAGTACTTC; CDR3: CASSEVGRGLDEQYF
J: TRBJ1-6; D: -; length: 16; V: TRBV5-1; size: -; DNA: TGCGCCAGCAGTGAAGGGGGTATCTCCTATAATTCACCCCTCCACTTT; CDR3: CASSEGGISYNSPLHF
J: TRBJ2-1; D: TRBD1; length: 14; V: TRBV7-9; size: -; DNA: TGTGCCAGCAGTTTGACAGGGCTGGGTGATGAGCAGTTCTTC; CDR3: CASSLTGLGDEQFF
J: TRBJ2-5; D: -; length: 16; V: TRBV9; size: -; DNA: TGTGCCAGCAGCGTAGGGGCTCTCGTACCGCAAGAGACCCAGTACTTC; CDR3: CASSVGALVPQETQYF